The 22 T cell receptor beta chains listed next were all sequenced from one sample in a study of T cells expressing NK-cell markers (TCRdb year 2020). The method behind the library was 5' RACE. The sequencing machine was an Illumina HiSeq 2000. TCRdb reprocessed the reads, reporting each CDR3 protein sequence once and no DNA. The sample has some 500,000 distinct CDR3 sequences on record. The top ten clonotypes cover around 1.4% of the sample. The material sequenced was blood T cells: a sorted CD56 or NKG2C T cell subset, CD4+ or CD8+ T cells, or bulk PBMC T cells (not recorded which). These receptors came from a woman between 50 and 59 years old in good health. Donor details come from another sample of the same person, matched by shared clones.

The chain couples TRBV5-1 to TRBJ2-1. The germline V gene encodes CDR1 SGHRS and CDR2 YFSETQ. This CDR3 has 15 residues. CDR3 amino acids: CASSLAQTAYNEQFF.

This chain joins TRBV7-9 and TRBJ1-2. The CDR3 totals 15 residues. Germline assignment: CDR1 SEHNR and CDR2 FQNEAQ (reference sequence). CDR3 region: CASSLLGRTNYGYTF.

The chain combines TRBV3-1 with TRBJ1-1; the D call from TCRdb, TRBD1, cannot be confirmed without DNA. Germline lookup yields CDR1 LGHDT and CDR2 YNNKEL (reference sequence). The CDR3 sequence is 12 residues long. CDR3 amino acids: CASSHGPGFAFF.

V gene TRBV24-1 combines with J gene TRBJ2-5. This CDR3 has 14 residues. Germline CDR1 reads KGHDR; CDR2 reads SFDVKD. The CDR3: CATSDLASQETQYF.

This chain joins TRBV5-1 and TRBJ1-4. CDR1 is SGHRS and CDR2 is YFSETQ in the germline V gene. CDR3 length: 14 amino acids. The CDR3 loop is CASSPGTIGEKLFF.

This chain joins TRBV2 and TRBJ2-3. Germline CDR1 and CDR2: SNHLY and FYNNEI. There are 13 residues in the CDR3. This chain's CDR3 is CASKRVITDTQYF.

The rearrangement uses TRBV7-9 and TRBJ2-1; TCRdb indicates TRBD1, and absent DNA this call remains unverified. The CDR3 is made up of 14 amino acids. Germline V gene data show CDR1 as SEHNR and CDR2 as FQNEAQ (reference sequence). The CDR3 loop reads CASGPDRVFHEQFF.

This rearrangement joins TRBV4-2 to TRBJ2-3. Germline V CDR1 and CDR2: LGHNA, YNFKEQ. CDR3 size: 14 residues. The CDR3 sequence is CASSPPTGPDTQYF.

J is TRBJ2-1 and V is TRBV5-1; TCRdb proposes TRBD1, but this gene call is untestable without DNA. Per germline, CDR1 SGHRS and CDR2 YFSETQ. This CDR3 has 13 residues. The CDR3 region is CASSQRDNTNQFF.

J is TRBJ2-1 and V is TRBV20-1; TCRdb outputs TRBD2, but without DNA this stays unchecked. Germline CDR1 reads DFQATT; CDR2 reads SNEGSKA (reference sequence). This CDR3 has 15 residues. This chain's CDR3 is CSARDPSGSVDEQFF.

The chain carries TRBV6-1 and TRBJ1-5; TCRdb returns TRBD1, unconfirmable since there is no DNA. The CDR3 covers 21 residues. Germline CDR1 reads MNHNS; CDR2 reads SASEGT. The CDR3 region is CASSEALQGVGAGYSNQPQHF.

V gene TRBV2 combines with J gene TRBJ2-1; the D call from TCRdb, TRBD2, cannot be confirmed without DNA. The germline V gene has CDR1 SNHLY and CDR2 FYNNEI. The CDR3 spans 13 residues. The CDR3 sequence: CASTKPTNNEQFF.

This sequence joins TRBV20-1 and TRBJ2-1. Germline assignment: CDR1 DFQATT and CDR2 SNEGSKA (reference sequence). The CDR3 spans 15 residues. The CDR3: CSARDRAQLQHEQFF.

V usage is TRBV5-1 and J usage is TRBJ2-3; lacking DNA, the TRBD2 call made by TCRdb goes unchecked. Germline CDR1 reads SGHRS; CDR2 reads YFSETQ. This CDR3 spans 17 amino acids. This CDR3 is CASSLTGASGVLDTQYF. Full variable domain (missing parts from reference TRBV5-1 and TRBJ2-3): KAGVTQTPRYLIKTRGQQVTLSCSPISGHRSVSWYQQTPGQGLQFLFEYFSETQRNKGNFPGRFSGRQFSNSRSEMNVSTLELGDSALYLCASSLTGASGVLDTQYFGPGTRLTVL.

The rearrangement joins TRBV5-1 to TRBJ1-1. This CDR3 comprises 13 residues. The germline CDR1 and CDR2 sequences are SGHRS and YFSETQ. CDR3 loop: CASSLGQASRAFF.

This chain joins TRBV4-2 and TRBJ2-1; there is no DNA to check the TCRdb D call of TRBD2. The germline V gene has CDR1 LGHNA and CDR2 YNFKEQ. The CDR3 extends over 17 amino acids. This CDR3 reads CASSQGTSSVPHNEQFF.

V gene TRBV5-1 combines with J gene TRBJ1-5; TCRdb proposes TRBD1, but this gene call is untestable without DNA. Per the germline V gene, CDR1 is SGHRS and CDR2 is YFSETQ. The length of the CDR3 is 13 residues. CDR3 amino acids: CASSVGPGQPQHF.

V usage is TRBV5-6 and J usage is TRBJ2-2; the TCRdb call, TRBD1, lacks DNA for checking. CDR1 and CDR2 from the germline V gene are SGHDT and YYEEEE. This CDR3 spans 16 amino acids. CDR3 sequence: CASSSHPGVTAGELFF.

V and J are TRBV12-3 or TRBV12-4 and TRBJ2-5. The CDR3 spans 11 residues. The CDR3 spells CASSQTRTQYF.

The chain employs TRBV29-1 and TRBJ1-6; TCRdb outputs TRBD1, but without DNA this stays unchecked. The CDR3 totals 15 residues. Looked up from germline, CDR1 is SQVTM and CDR2 is ANQGSEA. The CDR3 loop is CSVEQGKEVDSPLHF.

The J gene is TRBJ2-3, the V gene TRBV5-1; TCRdb's D gene call, TRBD1, goes unchecked for lack of DNA. Germline V CDR1 and CDR2: SGHRS, YFSETQ. This CDR3 has 15 residues. CDR3 residues: CASSLVPGQSDTQYF.

This CDR3 reads CSVGPENGYTF. V is TRBV29-1 and J is TRBJ1-2. Per the germline V gene, CDR1 is SQVTM and CDR2 is ANQGSEA. This CDR3 spans 11 amino acids. The full variable domain, in which reference TRBV29-1 and TRBJ1-2 provide the parts outside the CDR3, is SAVISQKPSRDICQRGTSLTIQCQVDSQVTMMFWYRQQPGQSLTLIATANQGSEATYESGFVIDKFPISRPNLTFSTLTVSNMSPEDSSIYLCSVGPENGYTFGSGTRLTVV.